One sample yielded the 5 T cell receptor beta chains listed below, sequenced in a study of OX40 agonist ivuxolimab in advanced cancers. TCRdb's table, derived via immunoSEQ multiplex PCR, lists solely in-frame clones and lacks some. The sample includes 55,000 to 85,000 clones, 80% seen only once; the top ten take 1% to 1.5%. This specimen was CD4+ or CD8+ T cells sorted from blood, taken in a trial of the OX40 agonist ivuxolimab. These receptors originate from an adult with an advanced solid tumor such as melanoma, head and neck, liver or kidney cancer.

The chain joins TRBV4-1 to TRBJ1-1, with unresolved D. The CDR3 is made up of 16 amino acids. The germline CDR1 and CDR2 sequences are MGHRA and YSYEKL. V dropped 5 bases and J dropped 4 bases, with 20 bases sitting between them. CDR3 bases: TGCGCCAGCAGCTGGGCGAGGGAATTCGACGGCACTGAAGCTTTCTTT. Translation: CASSWAREFDGTEAFF.

The J gene is TRBJ1-2, the V gene TRBV7-9; TRBD1 is a possible D gene (5 bases). From germline, CDR1 is SEHNR and CDR2 FQNEAQ (reference sequence). This CDR3 has 15 residues. The V end lost 5 bases, the J end lost 7 bases, and 20 bases lay between the germline ends. The CDR3 spells CASSARWRGSGGYTF. CDR3 nucleotide sequence: TGTGCCAGCAGCGCCCGGTGGCGGGGCAGTGGTGGCTACACCTTC.

The CDR3 reads CASKGQGISPLHF. In DNA, the CDR3 is TGTGCCAGTAAAGGACAGGGTATTTCACCCCTCCACTTT. The chain recombines TRBV19 with TRBJ1-6, with 8 nucleotides matching TRBD1. The V and J ends lost 7 bases and 9 bases, in that order; junction bases with no gene match: 5. Germline CDR1 and CDR2: LNHDA and SQIVND (reference sequence). This CDR3 contains 13 residues.

The chain carries TRBV5-6 and TRBJ2-7, with a tentative D call TRBD1 (5 bases). The V end lost 3 bases, the J end lost 3 bases, and 19 bases lay between the germline ends. This CDR3 region has 16 residues. Germline V gene data show CDR1 as SGHDT and CDR2 as YYEEEE. CDR3 amino acids: CASSSKIGVFGYEQYF. The CDR3 DNA reads TGTGCCAGCAGCTCGAAAATAGGGGTATTCGGCTACGAGCAGTACTTC.

The chain joins TRBV6-6 to TRBJ2-7; 10 bases match TRBD1. The CDR3 contains 14 residues. From germline, CDR1 is MNHNY and CDR2 SVGAGI (reference sequence). With V trimmed by 4 bases and J by 3 bases, 3 bases remained unmatched. CDR3 region: CASSSGDRGYEQYF. CDR3 sequence (DNA): TGTGCCAGCAGTTCGGGGGACAGGGGCTACGAGCAGTACTTC.